The clone carrying this T cell receptor (beta chain) was seen many times. Its antigen is not identified. Libraries of TCR beta came from quantitative 5'-RACE with molecular barcodes. In TCRdb, the 5' RACE reads were re-called with MiXCR into one record per CDR3 protein. The sample records 200,000 to 300,000 distinct CDR3 sequences, more than 9% being singletons. The data stem from a study of CD8 T cells in ankylosing spondylitis. Study results and caveats: A motif in TCR beta, a set of roughly eight highly homologous variants, appeared characteristic of ankylosing spondylitis blood. Some motif variants had been reported before (in reactive arthritis synovial fluid and blood). Disease-linked clones bore a CD8+ phenotype, appearing relatively rarely in peripheral blood.

This TCR was recovered from a male donor with ankylosing spondylitis or in good health (not recorded which). Material: blood, either unsorted or a sorted T cell fraction (not recorded which).

CDR3 DNA sequence: TGTGCCAGCAGTGAGTGGCTAGGGTTGCGAGAGACCCAGTACTTC. This gives the protein CASSEWLGLRETQYF. The chain employs TRBV2 and TRBJ2-5; no clear D gene. CDR1 and CDR2 (germline): SNHLY, FYNNEI. V lost 3 bases and J lost 4, with 15 bases in between. The CDR3 consists of 15 residues.